A single TCR beta chain is shown here with its context. The sample comes from a study of cytotoxic CD8 clonotypes in ibrutinib-treated CLL. The V end was cut by 5 bases, the J end by 3 bases, with 14 bases between. From germline, CDR1 is MDHEN and CDR2 SYDVKM. This CDR3 is built from 15 residues. Profiling relied on immunoSEQ multiplex PCR, and the TCRdb table lists in-frame clones only, not all of them. The sample has fewer than 400,000 clones, roughly 67% seen once. Sequenced here: PBMCs, sampled after 36 months of ibrutinib treatment. The clonotype originates from a human donor with chronic lymphocytic leukemia. V usage is TRBV28 and J usage is TRBJ1-5; D ambiguous. The CDR3 loop is CASSLRVSPNQPQHF. The CDR3 nucleotides read TGTGCCAGCAGTCTCCGGGTAAGCCCCAATCAGCCCCAGCATTTT. Filled out from reference TRBV28 and TRBJ1-5, the complete variable domain reads DVKVTQSSRYLVKRTGEKVFLECVQDMDHENMFWYRQDPGLGLRLIYFSYDVKMKEKGDIPEGYSVSREKKERFSLILESASTNQTSMYLCASSLRVSPNQPQHFGDGTRLSIL.